This paragraph covers one TCR beta chain sequence. Here immunoSEQ multiplex PCR was the method, and the copy in TCRdb shows in-frame clones only, minus some. The profile shows some 110,000 clones, roughly 83% of them singletons. This record comes from a study of blood T cell repertoires in COVID-19. Study-level background: In each case, the material was cDNA or gDNA derived from T cells, B-cell-depleted T cells, or PBMCs.

V lost 1 base, J lost 1 base, and 8 bases lay in between. The length of the CDR3 is 14 residues. The germline CDR1 and CDR2 sequences are SGDLS and YYNGEE. The chain recombines TRBV9 with TRBJ1-1; D uncertain. This receptor was identified in a woman between 65 and 79 years old with acute or convalescent COVID-19. Material: peripheral blood. The CDR3 spells CASSVLQKNTEAFF. In DNA, the CDR3 is TGTGCCAGCAGCGTACTCCAGAAGAACACTGAAGCTTTCTTT.